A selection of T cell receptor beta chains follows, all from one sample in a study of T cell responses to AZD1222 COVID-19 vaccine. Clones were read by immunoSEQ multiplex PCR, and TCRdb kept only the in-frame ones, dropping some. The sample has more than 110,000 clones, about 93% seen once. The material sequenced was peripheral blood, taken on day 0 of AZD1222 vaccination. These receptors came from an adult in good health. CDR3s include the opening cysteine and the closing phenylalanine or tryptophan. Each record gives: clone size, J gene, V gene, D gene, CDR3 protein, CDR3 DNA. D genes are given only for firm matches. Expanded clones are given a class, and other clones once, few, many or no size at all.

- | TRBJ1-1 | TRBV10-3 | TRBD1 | CAISNVPGQGSNTEAFF | TGTGCCATCAGTAATGTCCCGGGACAGGGGTCGAACACTGAAGCTTTCTTT
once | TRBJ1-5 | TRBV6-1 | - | CASSDSVHSNQPQHF | TGTGCCAGCAGTGATAGTGTGCATAGCAATCAGCCCCAGCATTTT
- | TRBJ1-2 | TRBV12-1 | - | CASSFAVARNGYTF | TGTGCCAGCAGCTTTGCGGTGGCACGGAATGGCTACACCTTC
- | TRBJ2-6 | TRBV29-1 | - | CSARSGANVLTF | TGCAGCGCCCGCTCTGGGGCCAACGTCCTGACTTTC
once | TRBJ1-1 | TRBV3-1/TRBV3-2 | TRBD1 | CASSLGQGGTEAFF | TGTGCCAGCAGCCTGGGACAGGGGGGGACTGAAGCTTTCTTT
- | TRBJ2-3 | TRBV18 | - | CASSDSTDTQYF | TGTGCCAGCTCAGATAGCACAGATACGCAGTATTTT
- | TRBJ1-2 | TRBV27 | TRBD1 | CASSLYDRGADGYTF | TGTGCCAGCAGTTTGTACGACAGGGGGGCAGATGGCTACACCTTC
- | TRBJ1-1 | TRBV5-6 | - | CASSLGQVEAFF | TGTGCCAGCAGCTTGGGCCAGGTTGAAGCTTTCTTT
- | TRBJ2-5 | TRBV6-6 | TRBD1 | CASSPQLVNRGSVTQYF | TGTGCCAGCAGTCCTCAACTCGTAAACAGGGGGAGTGTGACCCAGTACTTC
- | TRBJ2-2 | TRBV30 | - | CAWSVNRAYRELFF | TGTGCCTGGAGTGTTAACAGGGCCTACAGGGAGCTGTTTTTT
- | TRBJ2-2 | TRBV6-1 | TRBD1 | CASRQGANTGELFF | TGTGCCAGCCGACAGGGCGCGAACACCGGGGAGCTGTTTTTT
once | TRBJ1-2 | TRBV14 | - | CASSQDRHGYTF | TGTGCCAGCAGCCAAGACAGGCATGGCTACACCTTC
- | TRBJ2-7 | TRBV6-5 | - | CASSSTGGDEQYF | TGTGCCAGCAGTTCTACCGGGGGCGACGAGCAGTACTTC
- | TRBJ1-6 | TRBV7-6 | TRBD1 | CASSLGTAQNSPLHF | TGTGCCAGCAGCTTGGGGACAGCCCAAAATTCACCCCTCCACTTT
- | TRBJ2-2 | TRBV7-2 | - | CASSLEYTGELFF | TGTGCCAGCAGCTTAGAATACACCGGGGAGCTGTTTTTT
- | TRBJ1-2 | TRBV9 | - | CASSVAGPGEGYTF | TGTGCCAGCAGCGTAGCCGGCCCAGGAGAGGGCTACACCTTC
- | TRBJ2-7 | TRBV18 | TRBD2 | CASSQSSSGGAYEQYF | TGTGCCAGCTCACAGAGCTCTAGCGGGGGGGCCTACGAGCAGTACTTC